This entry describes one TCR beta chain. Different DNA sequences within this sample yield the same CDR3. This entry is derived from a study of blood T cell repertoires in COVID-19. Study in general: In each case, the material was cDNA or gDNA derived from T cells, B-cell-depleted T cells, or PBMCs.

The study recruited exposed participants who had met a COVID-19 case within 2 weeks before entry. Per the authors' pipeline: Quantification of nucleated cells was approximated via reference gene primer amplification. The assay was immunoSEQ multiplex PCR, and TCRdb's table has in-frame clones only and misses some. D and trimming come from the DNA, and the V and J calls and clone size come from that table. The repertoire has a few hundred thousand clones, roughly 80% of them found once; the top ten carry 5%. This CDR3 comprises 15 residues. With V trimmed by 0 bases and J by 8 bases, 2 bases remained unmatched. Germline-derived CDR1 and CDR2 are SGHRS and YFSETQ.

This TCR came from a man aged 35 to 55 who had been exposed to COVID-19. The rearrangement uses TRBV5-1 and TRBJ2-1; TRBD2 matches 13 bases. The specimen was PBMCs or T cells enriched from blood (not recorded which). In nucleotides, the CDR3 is TGCGCCAGCAGCTTGGGACTAGCGGGAGGCGATGAGCAGTTCTTC. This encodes CASSLGLAGGDEQFF.